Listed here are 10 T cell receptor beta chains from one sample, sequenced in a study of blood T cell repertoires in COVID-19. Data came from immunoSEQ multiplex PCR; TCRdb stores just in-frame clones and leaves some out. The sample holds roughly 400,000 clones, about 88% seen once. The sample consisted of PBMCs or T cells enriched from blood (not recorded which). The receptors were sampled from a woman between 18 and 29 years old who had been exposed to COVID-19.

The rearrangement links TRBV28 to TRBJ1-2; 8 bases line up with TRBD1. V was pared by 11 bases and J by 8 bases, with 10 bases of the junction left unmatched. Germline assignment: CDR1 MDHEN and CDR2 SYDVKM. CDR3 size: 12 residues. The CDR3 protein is CALGGTGRGYTF. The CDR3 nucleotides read TGTGCCCTAGGGGGGACAGGCCGGGGCTACACCTTC.

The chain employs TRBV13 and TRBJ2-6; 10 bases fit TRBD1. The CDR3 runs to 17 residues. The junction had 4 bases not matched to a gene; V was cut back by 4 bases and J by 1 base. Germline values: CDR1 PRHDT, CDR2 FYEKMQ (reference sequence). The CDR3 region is CASSSGQGGSGANVLTF. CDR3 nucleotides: TGTGCCAGCAGCTCAGGACAGGGGGGGTCTGGGGCCAACGTCCTGACTTTC. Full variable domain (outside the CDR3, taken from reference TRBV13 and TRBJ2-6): AAGVIQSPRHLIKEKRETATLKCYPIPRHDTVYWYQQGPGQDPQFLISFYEKMQSDKGSIPDRFSAQQFSDYHSELNMSSLELGDSALYFCASSSGQGGSGANVLTFGAGSRLTVL.

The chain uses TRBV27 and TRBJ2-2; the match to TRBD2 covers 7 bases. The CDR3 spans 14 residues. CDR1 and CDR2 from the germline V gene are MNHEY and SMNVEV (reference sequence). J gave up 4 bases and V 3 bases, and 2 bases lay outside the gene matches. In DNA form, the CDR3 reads TGTGCCAGCAGTTTTAGCGGGTCCACCGGGGAGCTGTTTTTT. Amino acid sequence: CASSFSGSTGELFF.

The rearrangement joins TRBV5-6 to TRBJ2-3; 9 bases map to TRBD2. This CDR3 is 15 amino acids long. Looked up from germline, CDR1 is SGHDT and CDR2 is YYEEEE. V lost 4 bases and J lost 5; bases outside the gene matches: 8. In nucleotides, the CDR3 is TGTGCCAGCAGCCCTAGCGGGACCGCCGGAGATACGCAGTATTTT. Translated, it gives CASSPSGTAGDTQYF.

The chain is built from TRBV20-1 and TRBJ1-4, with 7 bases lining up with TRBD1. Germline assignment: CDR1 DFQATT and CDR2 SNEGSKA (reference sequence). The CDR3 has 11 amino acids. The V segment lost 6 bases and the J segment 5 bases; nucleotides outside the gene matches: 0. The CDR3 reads CSAGGNEKLFF. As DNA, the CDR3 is TGCAGTGCAGGGGGCAATGAAAAACTGTTTTTT.

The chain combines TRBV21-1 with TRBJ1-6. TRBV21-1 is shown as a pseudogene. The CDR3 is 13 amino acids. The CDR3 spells CASSSPLNAPLHF. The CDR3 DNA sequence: TGTGCCAGCAGCAGCCCCCTAAATGCACCCCTCCACTTT.

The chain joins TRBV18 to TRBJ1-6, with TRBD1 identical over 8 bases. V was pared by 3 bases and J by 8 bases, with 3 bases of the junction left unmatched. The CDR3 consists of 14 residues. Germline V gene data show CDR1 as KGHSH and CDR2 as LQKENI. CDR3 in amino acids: CASSPTGADSPLHF. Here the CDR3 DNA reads TGTGCCAGCTCACCGACAGGGGCGGATTCACCCCTCCACTTT. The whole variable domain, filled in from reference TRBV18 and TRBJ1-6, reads NAGVMQNPRHLVRRRGQEARLRCSPMKGHSHVYWYRQLPEEGLKFMVYLQKENIIDESGMPKERFSAEFPKEGPSILRIQQVVRGDSAAYFCASSPTGADSPLHFGNGTRLTVT.

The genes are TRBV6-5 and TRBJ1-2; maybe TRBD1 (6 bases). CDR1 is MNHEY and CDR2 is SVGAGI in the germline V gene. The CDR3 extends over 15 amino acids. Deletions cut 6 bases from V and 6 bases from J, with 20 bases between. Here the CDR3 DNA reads TGTGCCAGCAGCAGGGGTCAGGGGATAATTGATGGCTACACCTTC. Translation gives CASSRGQGIIDGYTF.

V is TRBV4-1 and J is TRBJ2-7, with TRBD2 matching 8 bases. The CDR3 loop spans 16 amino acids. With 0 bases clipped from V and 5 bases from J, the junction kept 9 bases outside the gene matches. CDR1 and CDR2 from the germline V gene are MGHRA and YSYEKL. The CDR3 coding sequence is TGCGCCAGCAGCCAAGACCCCAGCGGGAGTTTCCACGAGCAGTACTTC. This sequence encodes CASSQDPSGSFHEQYF.

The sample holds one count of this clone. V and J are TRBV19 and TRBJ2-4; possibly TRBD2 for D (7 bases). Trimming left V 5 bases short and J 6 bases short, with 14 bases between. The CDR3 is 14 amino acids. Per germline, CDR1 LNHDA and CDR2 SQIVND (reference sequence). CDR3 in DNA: TGTGCCAGTAGTGGGACGGGGGGCCGAAACATTCAGTACTTC. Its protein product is CASSGTGGRNIQYF.